Listed here are 9 T cell receptor beta chains from one sample, sequenced in a study of neoadjuvant anti-PD-1 for oral cavity cancer. Repertoires were generated with immunoSEQ multiplex PCR, while TCRdb's copy carries only in-frame clones and drops some. Counted here are more than 15,000 clones, about 60% occurring once; the ten biggest clones make up roughly 2.8%. The input for sequencing was PBMCs, taken before nivolumab (anti-PD-1) treatment. The receptor source for this set is a person aged 35-79 years with oral cavity squamous cell carcinoma.

The chain joins TRBV2 to TRBJ1-1; no reliable D call. Looked up from germline, CDR1 is SNHLY and CDR2 is FYNNEI. V lost 2 bases to trimming and J lost 12 bases, with 13 bases between them. The CDR3 length is 12 residues. The CDR3 here is CASSEHKIQSFF. CDR3 DNA sequence: TGTGCCAGCAGTGAACACAAGATCCAATCTTTCTTT.

This chain links TRBV29-1 with TRBJ2-3; D possibly corresponds to TRBD2 (6 bases). V lost 4 bases and J lost 6, with 14 bases in between. There are 13 residues in the CDR3. The germline gives CDR1 SQVTM, CDR2 ANQGSEA. CDR3 in amino acids: CSVGAPGRDTQYF. The CDR3, as DNA: TGCAGCGTTGGCGCCCCAGGGAGGGATACGCAGTATTTT.

This clone was observed a handful of times. The chain uses TRBV7-8 and TRBJ2-1, with D possibly called TRBD1 or TRBD2 (5 bases each). Germline V gene sequence: CDR1 SGHVS, CDR2 FQNEAQ. This CDR3 comprises 15 residues. V was pared by 1 base and J by 1 base, with 8 bases between. The CDR3 sequence is CASSLDGASYNEQFF. CDR3 bases: TGTGCCAGCAGCTTAGACGGGGCATCCTACAATGAGCAGTTCTTC.

V and J are TRBV10-3 and TRBJ2-7; no firm D call. The CDR3 is 14 residues long. Germline V lookup: CDR1 ENHRY, CDR2 SYGVKD. The CDR3 DNA sequence: TGTTCCAGCAAGGGCGGAACCGAACGATACGAGCAGTACTTC. Translating it yields CSSKGGTERYEQYF.

The J gene is TRBJ1-5, the V gene TRBV19; a weak D match, TRBD1 (5 bases). This CDR3 is 16 amino acids long. Germline V CDR1 and CDR2: LNHDA, SQIVND (reference sequence). V lost 6 bases, J lost 0 bases, and 15 bases lay in between. CDR3 nucleotides: TGTGCCAGTAGCGGGGGAGGGTTTTATAGCAATCAGCCCCAGCATTTT. This gives the protein CASSGGGFYSNQPQHF.

The chain joins TRBV9 to TRBJ2-3, with a weak D call TRBD2 (6 bases). This CDR3 is built from 15 residues. The germline V gene encodes CDR1 SGDLS and CDR2 YYNGEE. V was shortened by 2 bases and J by 3 bases, with 13 bases between the two germline ends. In DNA form, the CDR3 reads TGTGCCAGCAGCGTCACGGGAGTGATGACAGATACGCAGTATTTT. Its protein product is CASSVTGVMTDTQYF.

The gene calls are TRBV5-1 and TRBJ2-1, with 10 bases lining up with TRBD1. Germline V lookup: CDR1 SGHRS, CDR2 YFSETQ. Germline trimming cut 5 bases from V and 6 bases from J; bases unmatched to any gene: 8. CDR3 length: 15 residues. CDR3 loop: CASSYPGQGINEQFF. CDR3 bases: TGCGCCAGCAGTTATCCGGGACAGGGGATCAATGAGCAGTTCTTC.

This sequence joins TRBV6-1 and TRBJ2-7; no reliable D call. Germline CDR1 is MNHNS and CDR2 is SASEGT. V was pared by 0 bases and J by 0 bases, with 9 bases between. The CDR3 is 15 amino acids. As DNA, the CDR3 is TGTGCCAGCAGTGAAGCACAGCTCAGCTCCTACGAGCAGTACTTC. Residues: CASSEAQLSSYEQYF.

The genes are TRBV19 and TRBJ2-2, with 15 bases fitting TRBD2. With V trimmed by 7 bases and J by 5 bases, 8 bases remained unmatched. In germline, CDR1 is LNHDA, CDR2 SQIVND (reference sequence). This CDR3 is 17 amino acids long. The CDR3 DNA is TGTGCCAGTATCGGACTAGCGGGAGGGCCGAGAACCGGGGAGCTGTTTTTT. This encodes CASIGLAGGPRTGELFF.